The source of this T cell receptor beta chain is a study of cytomegalovirus exposure and HLA in healthy donors. Study conclusions and caveats: TCR beta chains numbering some 150 were designated cytomegalovirus-associated. HLA alleles were associated with 15,000 to 20,000 TCR beta sequences in a later analysis at 0.05 false discovery rate.

This PCR relied on a set of 60 Vbeta primers and 13 Jbeta primers. TCRdb keeps only in-frame clones here, not all; method: immunoSEQ multiplex PCR. The sample carries 60,000 to 80,000 clones, just under 75% recorded once. CDR1 LNHDA and CDR2 SQIVND come from the germline V gene (reference sequence). The junction had 6 bases not matched to a gene; V was cut back by 2 bases and J by 5 bases. The CDR3 runs to 15 residues. On this clone itself: Its specificity is not known.

The sample was PBMCs. This TCR was sampled from a woman in her 30s in good health and CMV-seronegative. The chain uses TRBV19 and TRBJ2-1; TRBD1 matches at 7 bases. The CDR3 loop reads CASSIRQGANNEQFF. The CDR3 DNA is TGTGCCAGTAGTATAAGACAGGGAGCGAACAATGAGCAGTTCTTC. The full variable domain, with the rest looked up from reference TRBV19 and TRBJ2-1, is DGGITQSPKYLFRKEGQNVTLSCEQNLNHDAMYWYRQDPGQGLRLIYYSQIVNDFQKGDIAEGYSVSREKKESFPLTVTSAQKNPTAFYLCASSIRQGANNEQFFGPGTRLTVL.